This passage covers 8 T cell receptor beta chains from one sample sequenced in a study. TRBV12-4/TRBJ1-2 clonotypes were amplified with adaptor-ligated barcode primers. TCRdb called the multiplex PCR reads again in MiXCR, with one record for every CDR3 protein. This sample yields roughly 1,100 distinct CDR3 sequences, of which 6% are seen a single time; almost 7.5% belongs to the top ten. Material: naive CD4+ T cells sorted from blood. Subset noted: naive CD4+ T cells, CD4+CD45RA+CD25-. The receptor source for this set is a female donor with breast cancer.

This clonotype is medium-sized in the sample. This rearrangement joins TRBV12-3 or TRBV12-4 to TRBJ1-2; TRBD1 matches at 7 bases. The CDR3 contains 16 residues. The junction had 11 bases not matched to a gene; V was cut back by 6 bases and J by 1 base. CDR3 DNA: TGTGCCAGCAGCTATTCCGGGACAGCCTATAACTATGGCTACACCTTC. Its translation: CASSYSGTAYNYGYTF.

This clonotype was counted many times. V usage is TRBV12-3 or TRBV12-4 and J usage is TRBJ1-2, with a weak D call TRBD1 (5 bases). With 6 bases removed from V and 5 bases from J, the gap between germline ends came to 13 bases. The CDR3 is 13 residues long. The CDR3 here is CASSELGLYGYTF. CDR3 coding DNA: TGTGCCAGCAGCGAATTGGGGCTTTATGGCTACACCTTC.

By share, this clonotype ranks as large. The chain is built from TRBV12-3 or TRBV12-4 and TRBJ1-2; tentative D call: TRBD1 (5 bases). The CDR3 loop spans 14 amino acids. Trimming cost V 4 bases and J 0 bases, with 9 bases left between them. In DNA form, the CDR3 reads TGTGCCAGCAGTTCTCTAGGGGCTAACTATGGCTACACCTTC. Translating it yields CASSSLGANYGYTF.

This clonotype ranks as medium-sized. The chain employs TRBV12-3 or TRBV12-4 and TRBJ1-2; 9 bases match TRBD1. Losses at the gene ends were 5 bases for V and 8 bases for J; bases not matched to a gene: 6. The CDR3 is 13 amino acids. CDR3 bases: TGTGCCAGCAGTCCCGGACAGGGGATCGGCTACACCTTC. It translates to CASSPGQGIGYTF.

By proportion, this clonotype is large (0.1 to 1%). The chain combines TRBV12-3 or TRBV12-4 with TRBJ1-2; D ambiguous. Between the trimmed V and J ends, which lost 7 bases and 4 bases, there was a span of 16 bases. This CDR3 is 14 amino acids long. The CDR3 spells CASINAGSSYGYTF. CDR3 in DNA: TGTGCCAGCATCAACGCGGGGTCAAGCTATGGCTACACCTTC.

Many counts were recorded for this clonotype. V usage is TRBV12-3 or TRBV12-4 and J usage is TRBJ1-2; D remains ambiguous. The CDR3 totals 11 residues. Trimming took 6 bases from V and 6 from J, leaving 8 bases between them. In DNA form, the CDR3 reads TGTGCCAGCAGCACCGTTAATGGCTACACCTTC. Amino acid sequence: CASSTVNGYTF.

This clonotype is medium-sized within its sample. The chain uses TRBV12-3 or TRBV12-4 and TRBJ1-2, with D uncertain. The V end lost 6 bases, the J end lost 6 bases, and 11 bases lay between the germline ends. The CDR3 loop spans 12 amino acids. CDR3 in amino acids: CASSELGDGYTF. The DNA for the CDR3 is TGTGCCAGCAGCGAATTAGGAGATGGCTACACCTTC.

This clonotype is medium-sized in the sample. V is TRBV12-3 or TRBV12-4 and J is TRBJ1-2; D is unclear. The ends were cut back, 3 bases at V and 2 bases at J, with 16 bases in the middle. The CDR3 consists of 16 residues. The CDR3 sequence is CASSFIMTPENYGYTF. For the CDR3, the DNA is TGTGCCAGCAGTTTTATTATGACACCGGAAAACTATGGCTACACCTTC.